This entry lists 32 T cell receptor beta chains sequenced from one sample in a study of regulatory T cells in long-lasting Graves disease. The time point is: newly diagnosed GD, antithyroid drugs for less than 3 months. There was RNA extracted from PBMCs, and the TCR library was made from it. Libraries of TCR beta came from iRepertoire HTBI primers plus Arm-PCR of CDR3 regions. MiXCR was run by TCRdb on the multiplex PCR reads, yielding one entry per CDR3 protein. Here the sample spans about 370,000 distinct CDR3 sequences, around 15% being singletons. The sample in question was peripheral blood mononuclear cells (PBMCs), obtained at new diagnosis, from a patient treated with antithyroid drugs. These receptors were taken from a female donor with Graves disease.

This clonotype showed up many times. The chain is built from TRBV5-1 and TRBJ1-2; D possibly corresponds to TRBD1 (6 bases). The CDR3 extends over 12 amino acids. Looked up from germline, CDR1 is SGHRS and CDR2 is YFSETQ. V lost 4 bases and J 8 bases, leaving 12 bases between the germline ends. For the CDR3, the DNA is TGCGCCAGCAGCGCGAACAGGGACGGCTACACCTTC. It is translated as CASSANRDGYTF.

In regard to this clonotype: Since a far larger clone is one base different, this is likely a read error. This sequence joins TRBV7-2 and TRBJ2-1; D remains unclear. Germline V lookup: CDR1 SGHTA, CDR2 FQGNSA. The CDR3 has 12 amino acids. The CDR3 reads CAGSSRRNEQFF. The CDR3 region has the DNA TGTGCCGGCAGCTCCCGGCGGAATGAGCAGTTCTTC.

The CDR3 nucleotides are TGCAGTGCTACATCCCCGGACAACTATGGCTACACCTTC. This gives the protein CSATSPDNYGYTF. The chain is built from TRBV20-1 and TRBJ1-2; D remains ambiguous. The germline gives CDR1 DFQATT, CDR2 SNEGSKA (reference sequence). Trimming removed 4 bases at V and 2 bases at J, with 11 bases between. CDR3 length equals 13 residues.

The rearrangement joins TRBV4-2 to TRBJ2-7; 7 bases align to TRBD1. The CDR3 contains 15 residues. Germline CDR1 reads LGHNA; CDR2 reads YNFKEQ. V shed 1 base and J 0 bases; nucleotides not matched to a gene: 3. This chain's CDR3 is CASSQGQGSSYEQYF. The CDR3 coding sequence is TGTGCCAGCAGCCAAGGACAGGGCAGCTCCTACGAGCAGTACTTC.

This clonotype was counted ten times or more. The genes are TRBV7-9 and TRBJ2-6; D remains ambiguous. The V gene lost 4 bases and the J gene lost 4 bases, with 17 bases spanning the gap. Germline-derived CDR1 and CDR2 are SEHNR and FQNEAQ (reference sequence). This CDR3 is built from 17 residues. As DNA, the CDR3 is TGTGCCAGCAGCTCCCCGGGCAGTCCGTTCGGGGCCAACGTCCTGACTTTC. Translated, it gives CASSSPGSPFGANVLTF.

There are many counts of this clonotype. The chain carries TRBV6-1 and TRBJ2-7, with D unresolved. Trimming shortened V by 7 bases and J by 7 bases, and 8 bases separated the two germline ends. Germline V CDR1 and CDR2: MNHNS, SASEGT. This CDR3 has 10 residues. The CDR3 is CASKGAEQYF. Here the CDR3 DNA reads TGTGCCAGCAAAGGCGCGGAGCAGTACTTC.

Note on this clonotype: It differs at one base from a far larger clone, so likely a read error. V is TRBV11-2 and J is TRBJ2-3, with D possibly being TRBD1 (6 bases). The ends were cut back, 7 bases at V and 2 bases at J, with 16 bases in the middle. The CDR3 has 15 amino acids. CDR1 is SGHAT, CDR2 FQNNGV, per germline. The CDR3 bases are TGTGCCAGCAACACCTCCGGGACATTCACAGATACGCAGTATTTT. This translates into CASNTSGTFTDTQYF.

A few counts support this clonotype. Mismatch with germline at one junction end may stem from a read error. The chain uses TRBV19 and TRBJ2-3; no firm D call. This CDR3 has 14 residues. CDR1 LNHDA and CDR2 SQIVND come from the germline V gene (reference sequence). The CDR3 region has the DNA TGTGCCAGTAGTATAGAAATTAGCACGGATACGCAGTATTTT. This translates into CASSIEISTDTQYF.

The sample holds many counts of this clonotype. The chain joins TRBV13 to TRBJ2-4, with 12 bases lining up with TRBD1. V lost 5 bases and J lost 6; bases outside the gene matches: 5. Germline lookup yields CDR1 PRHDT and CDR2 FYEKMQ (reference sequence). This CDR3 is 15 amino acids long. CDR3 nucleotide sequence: TGTGCCAGCAGCCCGGGGACAGGGGGCAGAAACATTCAGTACTTC. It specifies CASSPGTGGRNIQYF.

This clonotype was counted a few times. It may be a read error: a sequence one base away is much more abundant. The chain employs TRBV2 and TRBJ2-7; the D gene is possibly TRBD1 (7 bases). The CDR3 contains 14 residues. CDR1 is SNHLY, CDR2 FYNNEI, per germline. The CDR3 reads CASSVRDSAYEQCF. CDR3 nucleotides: TGTGCCAGCAGCGTGCGGGACAGCGCCTACGAGCAGTGCTTC.

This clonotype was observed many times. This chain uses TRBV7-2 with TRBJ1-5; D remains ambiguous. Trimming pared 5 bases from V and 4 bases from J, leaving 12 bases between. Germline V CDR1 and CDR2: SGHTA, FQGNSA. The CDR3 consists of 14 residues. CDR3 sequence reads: CASSRGLPNQPQHF. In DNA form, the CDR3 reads TGTGCCAGCAGCCGAGGACTGCCGAATCAGCCCCAGCATTTT.

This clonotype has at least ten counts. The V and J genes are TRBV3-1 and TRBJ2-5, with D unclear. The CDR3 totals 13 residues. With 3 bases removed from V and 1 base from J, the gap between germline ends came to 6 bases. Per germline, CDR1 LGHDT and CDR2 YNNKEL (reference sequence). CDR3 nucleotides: TGTGCCAGCAGCCACCGGAGCCAAGAGACCCAGTACTTC. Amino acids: CASSHRSQETQYF.

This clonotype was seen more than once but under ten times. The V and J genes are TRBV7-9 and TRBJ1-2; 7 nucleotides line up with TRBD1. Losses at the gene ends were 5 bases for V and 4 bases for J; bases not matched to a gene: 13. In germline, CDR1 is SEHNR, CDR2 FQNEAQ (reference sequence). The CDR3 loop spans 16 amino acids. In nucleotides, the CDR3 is TGTGCCAGCAGCCCAGTAGAGTGGAGGGGGCTCTATGGCTACACCTTC. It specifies CASSPVEWRGLYGYTF.

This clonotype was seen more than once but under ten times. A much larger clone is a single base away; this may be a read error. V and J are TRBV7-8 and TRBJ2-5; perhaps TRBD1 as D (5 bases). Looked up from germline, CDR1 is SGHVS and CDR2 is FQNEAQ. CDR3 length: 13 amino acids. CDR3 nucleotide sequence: TGTGCCAGCAGCGGACACGGCGAGGAGACCCGGTACTTC. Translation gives CASSGHGEETRYF.

The CDR3 loop reads CSVEIRDRGYEQYF. The CDR3 DNA reads TGCAGCGTTGAAATCCGGGACAGGGGATACGAGCAGTACTTC. The genes are TRBV29-1 and TRBJ2-7, with 10 positions matching TRBD1. This CDR3 region has 14 residues. From germline, CDR1 is SQVTM and CDR2 ANQGSEA. V shed 2 bases and J 4 bases; nucleotides not matched to a gene: 5.

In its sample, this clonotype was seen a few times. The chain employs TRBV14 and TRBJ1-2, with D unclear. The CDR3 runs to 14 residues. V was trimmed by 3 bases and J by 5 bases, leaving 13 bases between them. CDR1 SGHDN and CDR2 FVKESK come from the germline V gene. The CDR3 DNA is TGTGCCAGCAGCCAGTGGAGGGATAAGTATGGCTACACCTTC. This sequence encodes CASSQWRDKYGYTF.

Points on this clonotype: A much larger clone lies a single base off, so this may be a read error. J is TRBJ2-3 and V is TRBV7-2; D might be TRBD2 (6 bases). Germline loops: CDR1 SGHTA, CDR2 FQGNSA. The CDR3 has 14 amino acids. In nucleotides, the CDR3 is TGTGCCTGCAGCCCGGGGACTTTAGGAGATACGCAGTATTTT. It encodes CACSPGTLGDTQYF.

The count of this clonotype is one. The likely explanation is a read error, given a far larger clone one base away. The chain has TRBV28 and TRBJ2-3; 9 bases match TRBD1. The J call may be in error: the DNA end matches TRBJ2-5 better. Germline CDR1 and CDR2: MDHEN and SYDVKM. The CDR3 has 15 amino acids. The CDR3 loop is CASRLGTGLFGTQYF. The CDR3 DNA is TGTGCCAGCCGCTTAGGGACAGGGTTGTTTGGGACCCAGTACTTC.

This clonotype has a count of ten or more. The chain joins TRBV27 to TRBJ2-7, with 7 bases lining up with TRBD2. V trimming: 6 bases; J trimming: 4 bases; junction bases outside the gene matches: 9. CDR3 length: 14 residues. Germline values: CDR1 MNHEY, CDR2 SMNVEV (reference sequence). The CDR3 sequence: CASSLRAAGYEQYF. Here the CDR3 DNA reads TGTGCCAGCAGCTTACGGGCAGCGGGGTACGAGCAGTACTTC.

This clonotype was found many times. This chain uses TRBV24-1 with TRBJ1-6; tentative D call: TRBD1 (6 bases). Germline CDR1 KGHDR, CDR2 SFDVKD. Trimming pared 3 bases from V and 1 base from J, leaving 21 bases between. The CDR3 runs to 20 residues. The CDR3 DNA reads TGTGCCACCAGTGATCCCGACGGGGGGGGCAAGGAATCCTATAATTCACCCCTCCACTTT. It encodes CATSDPDGGGKESYNSPLHF.

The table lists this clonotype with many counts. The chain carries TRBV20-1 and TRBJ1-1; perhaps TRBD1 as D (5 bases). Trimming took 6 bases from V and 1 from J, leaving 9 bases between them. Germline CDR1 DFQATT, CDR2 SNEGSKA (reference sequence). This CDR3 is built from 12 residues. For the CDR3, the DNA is TGCAGTGCCCTGACAGAGAACACTGAAGCTTTCTTT. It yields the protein CSALTENTEAFF.

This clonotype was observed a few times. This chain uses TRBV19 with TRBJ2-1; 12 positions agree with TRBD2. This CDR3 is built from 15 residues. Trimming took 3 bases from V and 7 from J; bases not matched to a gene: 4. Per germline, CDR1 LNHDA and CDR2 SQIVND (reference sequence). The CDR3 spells CASSMALAGGNEQFF. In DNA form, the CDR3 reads TGTGCCAGTAGTATGGCTCTAGCGGGGGGGAATGAGCAGTTCTTC.

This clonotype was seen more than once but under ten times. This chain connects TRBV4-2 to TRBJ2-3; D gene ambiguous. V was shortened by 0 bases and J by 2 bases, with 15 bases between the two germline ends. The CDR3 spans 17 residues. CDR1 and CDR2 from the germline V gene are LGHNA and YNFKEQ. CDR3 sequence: CASSQEYVAINTDTQYF. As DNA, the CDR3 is TGTGCCAGCAGCCAAGAATACGTGGCGATAAACACAGATACGCAGTATTTT.

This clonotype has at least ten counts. CDR3 sequence reads: CASSLTPEDTQYF. In DNA, the CDR3 is TGTGCCAGCAGTTTAACCCCCGAAGATACGCAGTATTTT. The rearrangement links TRBV27 to TRBJ2-3; unclear D gene. In germline, CDR1 is MNHEY, CDR2 SMNVEV (reference sequence). Trimming pared 2 bases from V and 5 bases from J, leaving 8 bases between. This CDR3 comprises 13 residues.

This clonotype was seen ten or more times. The CDR3 nucleotides read TGCAGCGTTGAATCGTGGGGTACAATGTATGGCTACACCTTC. This sequence encodes CSVESWGTMYGYTF. The chain has TRBV29-1 and TRBJ1-2; no clear D gene. Trimming left V 2 bases short and J 5 bases short, with 15 bases between. Germline V gene sequence: CDR1 SQVTM, CDR2 ANQGSEA. The CDR3 sequence is 14 residues long. Full variable domain (rest looked up from reference TRBV29-1 and TRBJ1-2): SAVISQKPSRDICQRGTSLTIQCQVDSQVTMMFWYRQQPGQSLTLIATANQGSEATYESGFVIDKFPISRPNLTFSTLTVSNMSPEDSSIYLCSVESWGTMYGYTFGSGTRLTVV.

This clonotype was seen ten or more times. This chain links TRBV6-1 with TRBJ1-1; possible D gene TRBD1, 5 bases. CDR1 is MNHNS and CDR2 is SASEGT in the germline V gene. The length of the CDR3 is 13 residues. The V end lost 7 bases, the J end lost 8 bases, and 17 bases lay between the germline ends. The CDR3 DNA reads TGTGCCAGCACCCAAGGTGGGCGGACAGAAGCTTTCTTT. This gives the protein CASTQGGRTEAFF.

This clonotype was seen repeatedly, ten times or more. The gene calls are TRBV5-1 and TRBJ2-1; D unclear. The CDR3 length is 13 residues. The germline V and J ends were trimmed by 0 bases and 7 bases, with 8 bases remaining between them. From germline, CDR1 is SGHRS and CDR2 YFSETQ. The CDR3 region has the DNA TGCGCCAGCAGCTTGGTACCTGGGAATGAGCAGTTCTTC. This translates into CASSLVPGNEQFF.

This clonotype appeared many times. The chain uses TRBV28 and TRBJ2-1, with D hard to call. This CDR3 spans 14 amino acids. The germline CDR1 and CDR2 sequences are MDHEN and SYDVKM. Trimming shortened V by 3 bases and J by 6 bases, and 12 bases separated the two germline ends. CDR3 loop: CASSLFEAFNEQFF. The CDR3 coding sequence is TGTGCCAGCAGTTTGTTCGAAGCGTTCAATGAGCAGTTCTTC. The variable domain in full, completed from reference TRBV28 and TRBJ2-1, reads DVKVTQSSRYLVKRTGEKVFLECVQDMDHENMFWYRQDPGLGLRLIYFSYDVKMKEKGDIPEGYSVSREKKERFSLILESASTNQTSMYLCASSLFEAFNEQFFGPGTRLTVL.

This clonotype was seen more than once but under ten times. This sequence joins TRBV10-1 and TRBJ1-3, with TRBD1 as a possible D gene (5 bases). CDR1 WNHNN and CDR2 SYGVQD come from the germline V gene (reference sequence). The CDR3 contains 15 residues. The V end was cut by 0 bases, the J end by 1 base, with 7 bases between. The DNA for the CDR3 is TGCGCCAGCAGTGAGTCTAGGGGTTCTGGAAACACCATATATTTT. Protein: CASSESRGSGNTIYF.

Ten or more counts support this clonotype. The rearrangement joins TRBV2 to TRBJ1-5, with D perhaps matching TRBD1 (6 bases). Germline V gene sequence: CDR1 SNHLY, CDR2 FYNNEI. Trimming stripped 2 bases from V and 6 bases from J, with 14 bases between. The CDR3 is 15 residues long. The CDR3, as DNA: TGTGCCAGCAGTGAAAGTGCGGGGGCGGGTCAGCCCCAGCATTTT. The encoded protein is CASSESAGAGQPQHF.

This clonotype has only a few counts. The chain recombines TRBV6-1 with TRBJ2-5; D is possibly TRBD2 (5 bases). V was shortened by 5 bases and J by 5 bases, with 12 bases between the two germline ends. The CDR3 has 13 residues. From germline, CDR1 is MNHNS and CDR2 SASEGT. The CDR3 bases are TGTGCCAGCAGTCGTTCTCCGGGGGAGACCCAGTACTTC. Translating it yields CASSRSPGETQYF.

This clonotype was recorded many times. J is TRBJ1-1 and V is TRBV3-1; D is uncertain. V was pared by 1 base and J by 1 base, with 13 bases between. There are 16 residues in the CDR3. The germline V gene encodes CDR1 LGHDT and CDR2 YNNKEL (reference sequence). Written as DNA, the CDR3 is TGTGCCAGCAGCCAAGGAGGGTTCGGGAAGAACACTGAAGCTTTCTTT. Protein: CASSQGGFGKNTEAFF.